Each of the 24 T cell receptor beta chains below was sequenced from the same sample in a study of blood T cell repertoires in COVID-19. Some clones are missing from TCRdb's copy, which holds only in-frame ones; the method was immunoSEQ multiplex PCR. The sample has approximately 220,000 clones, 80% to 90% seen once. The sample consisted of PBMCs or T cells enriched from blood (not recorded which). These receptors were collected from a man aged 25-45 years who had recovered from COVID-19.

The genes are TRBV2 and TRBJ1-4, with 9 bases identical to TRBD1. CDR1 is SNHLY and CDR2 is FYNNEI in the germline V gene. Trimming took 7 bases from V and 6 from J; bases not matched to a gene: 9. The CDR3 sequence is 15 residues long. CDR3 residues: CASTTPRTGDEKLFF. CDR3 bases: TGTGCCAGCACCACCCCGAGGACAGGGGATGAAAAACTGTTTTTT.

The chain recombines TRBV29-1 with TRBJ1-3; 8 bases are shared with TRBD1. Germline V gene sequence: CDR1 SQVTM, CDR2 ANQGSEA. The CDR3 sequence is 15 residues long. Trimming took 3 bases from V and 4 from J; bases not matched to a gene: 8. The CDR3 coding sequence is TGCAGCGTTGATGTGGGCAGGGGGCCAGGAAACACCATATATTTT. This sequence encodes CSVDVGRGPGNTIYF.

The J gene is TRBJ2-3, the V gene TRBV6-2 or TRBV6-3; weak D call: TRBD2 (6 bases). There are 15 residues in the CDR3. The germline V and J ends were trimmed by 4 bases and 0 bases, with 11 bases remaining between them. The germline V gene has CDR1 MNHEY and CDR2 SVGEGT. The CDR3 spells CASSWGGVSTDTQYF. In DNA form, the CDR3 reads TGTGCCAGCAGTTGGGGCGGGGTAAGCACAGATACGCAGTATTTT.

The rearrangement links TRBV6-6 to TRBJ2-3; D may be TRBD1 (7 bases). Germline loops: CDR1 MNHNY, CDR2 SVGAGI (reference sequence). Trimming pared 8 bases from V and 1 base from J, leaving 19 bases between. The CDR3 contains 16 residues. The CDR3: CASEDRRGAGTDTQYF. CDR3 nucleotides: TGTGCCAGCGAGGACCGCAGGGGGGCGGGCACAGATACGCAGTATTTT.

This chain uses TRBV21-1 with TRBJ1-4; TRBD1, the table's D call, was not compared with the DNA. TRBV21-1 is termed a pseudogene. This CDR3 spans 14 amino acids. CDR3 nucleotides: TGTGCCAGCAACAGGACCCCTAACAATGAAAAACTGTTTTTT. Translating gives CASNRTPNNEKLFF.

The CDR3 loop is CASSSQGGYNEQFF. The DNA for the CDR3 is TGTGCCAGCAGCTCGCAGGGAGGCTACAATGAGCAGTTCTTC. This chain uses TRBV11-1 with TRBJ2-1, with a tentative D call TRBD2 (6 bases). V gave up 4 bases and J gave up 3 bases, with 10 bases separating them. The CDR3 length is 14 residues. Germline V lookup: CDR1 SGHAT, CDR2 FQDESV (reference sequence). The full variable domain, in which reference TRBV11-1 and TRBJ2-1 provide the parts outside the CDR3, is EAEVAQSPRYKITEKSQAVAFWCDPISGHATLYWYRQILGQGPELLVQFQDESVVDDSQLPKDRFSAERLKGVDSTLKIQPAELGDSAMYLCASSSQGGYNEQFFGPGTRLTVL.

This clone was recorded a few times. This CDR3 is CASSSANTGELFF. In DNA, the CDR3 is TGTGCCAGCTCATCTGCGAACACCGGGGAGCTGTTTTTT. The gene calls are TRBV18 and TRBJ2-2; no clear D gene. Per the germline V gene, CDR1 is KGHSH and CDR2 is LQKENI. The ends were cut back, 5 bases at V and 0 bases at J, with 4 bases in the middle. The CDR3 totals 13 residues.

As concerns this clone: The conserved closing phenylalanine or tryptophan is absent in this CDR3, likely reflecting a read error. The limits of the CDR3 on the DNA are not certain, so only TCRdb's listed CDR3 is given. The chain couples TRBV10-2 to TRBJ1-2; the tabulated D call, TRBD1, remains unverified against the DNA. The CDR3 is 11 amino acids long, termini counted. Germline CDR1 and CDR2: WSHSY and SAAADI. CDR3 protein: CASTPRGRGRL.

J is TRBJ1-1 and V is TRBV29-1, with 7 bases fitting TRBD1. Germline V lookup: CDR1 SQVTM, CDR2 ANQGSEA. J lost 4 bases, V lost 4 bases, and 3 bases had no gene match. The CDR3 is 12 residues long. The CDR3 nucleotides are TGCAGCGTTGTGGCAGGGGGCACTGAAGCTTTCTTT. Translating it yields CSVVAGGTEAFF.

The V gene is TRBV18, the J gene TRBJ1-1, with D unclear. Germline loops: CDR1 KGHSH, CDR2 LQKENI. The CDR3 totals 13 residues. Trimming shortened V by 3 bases and J by 7 bases, and 12 bases separated the two germline ends. This chain's CDR3 is CASSPGPPGEAFF. CDR3 nucleotides: TGTGCCAGCTCACCGGGCCCCCCAGGTGAAGCTTTCTTT. Drawing the rest from reference TRBV18 and TRBJ1-1, the complete variable domain is NAGVMQNPRHLVRRRGQEARLRCSPMKGHSHVYWYRQLPEEGLKFMVYLQKENIIDESGMPKERFSAEFPKEGPSILRIQQVVRGDSAAYFCASSPGPPGEAFFGQGTRLTVV.

This chain connects TRBV2 to TRBJ2-4, with TRBD1 as a possible D gene (6 bases). The CDR3 loop spans 14 amino acids. The germline V and J ends were trimmed by 8 bases and 2 bases, with 13 bases remaining between them. Per the germline V gene, CDR1 is SNHLY and CDR2 is FYNNEI. In DNA form, the CDR3 reads TGTGCCAGCCGCCCCGACAGGACCAAAAACATTCAGTACTTC. Protein product: CASRPDRTKNIQYF.

V and J are TRBV4-1 and TRBJ2-3; TRBD2 aligns across 11 bases. Losses at the gene ends were 5 bases for V and 4 bases for J; bases not matched to a gene: 11. This CDR3 has 17 amino acids. Germline-derived CDR1 and CDR2 are MGHRA and YSYEKL. CDR3: CASSSSLAGGRADTQYF. CDR3 bases: TGCGCCAGCAGCTCGTCTTTAGCGGGAGGGCGGGCAGATACGCAGTATTTT.

This chain uses TRBV28 with TRBJ1-5; unclear D gene. Trimming removed 3 bases at V and 7 bases at J, with 13 bases between. The CDR3 runs 14 residues. CDR1 and CDR2 from the germline V gene are MDHEN and SYDVKM. CDR3 DNA: TGTGCCAGCAGTTTTGTACAGTTGAGACAGCCCCAGCATTTT. Residues: CASSFVQLRQPQHF. Based on the CDR3 plus reference TRBV28 and TRBJ1-5, the full variable domain is DVKVTQSSRYLVKRTGEKVFLECVQDMDHENMFWYRQDPGLGLRLIYFSYDVKMKEKGDIPEGYSVSREKKERFSLILESASTNQTSMYLCASSFVQLRQPQHFGDGTRLSIL.

This chain connects TRBV5-1 to TRBJ1-1; maybe TRBD1 (5 bases). Per germline, CDR1 SGHRS and CDR2 YFSETQ. The CDR3 totals 16 residues. Trimming pared 0 bases from V and 5 bases from J, leaving 17 bases between. CDR3 bases: TGCGCCAGCAGCTTGGTTCCGGGGGATTGGGGAACTGAAGCTTTCTTT. It encodes CASSLVPGDWGTEAFF. The full variable domain, completed using reference TRBV5-1 and TRBJ1-1, is KAGVTQTPRYLIKTRGQQVTLSCSPISGHRSVSWYQQTPGQGLQFLFEYFSETQRNKGNFPGRFSGRQFSNSRSEMNVSTLELGDSALYLCASSLVPGDWGTEAFFGQGTRLTVV.

The J gene is TRBJ2-1, the V gene TRBV7-9; TRBD2 is a possible D gene (5 bases). CDR1 SEHNR and CDR2 FQNEAQ come from the germline V gene (reference sequence). Trimming pared 2 bases from V and 9 bases from J, leaving 11 bases between. The CDR3 has 13 amino acids. CDR3 amino acids: CASSLPSSVEQFF. Written as DNA, the CDR3 is TGTGCCAGCAGCTTACCTAGCTCGGTTGAGCAGTTCTTC.

This chain's CDR3 is CASTGFATGELFF. The CDR3 nucleotides read TGTGCCAGCACCGGTTTTGCGACCGGGGAGCTGTTTTTT. This sequence joins TRBV2 and TRBJ2-2; D remains ambiguous. Per germline, CDR1 SNHLY and CDR2 FYNNEI. This CDR3 spans 13 amino acids. The V end lost 7 bases, the J end lost 5 bases, and 11 bases lay between the germline ends.

The chain has TRBV19 and TRBJ1-3; D gene unclear. V was shortened by 6 bases and J by 0 bases, with 15 bases between the two germline ends. The CDR3 extends over 16 amino acids. From germline, CDR1 is LNHDA and CDR2 SQIVND (reference sequence). CDR3 loop: CASSLAGANSGNTIYF. CDR3 DNA sequence: TGTGCCAGTAGCCTGGCGGGAGCGAACTCTGGAAACACCATATATTTT. The full variable domain, its missing parts supplied by reference TRBV19 and TRBJ1-3, is DGGITQSPKYLFRKEGQNVTLSCEQNLNHDAMYWYRQDPGQGLRLIYYSQIVNDFQKGDIAEGYSVSREKKESFPLTVTSAQKNPTAFYLCASSLAGANSGNTIYFGEGSWLTVV.

The genes are TRBV5-4 and TRBJ2-2; TRBD1 matches at 9 bases. J was trimmed by 4 bases and V by 4 bases; bases with no gene match: 8. The CDR3 is 16 residues long. CDR1 and CDR2 from the germline V gene are SGHNT and YYREEE (reference sequence). This chain's CDR3 is CASSRYRGRGTGELFF. CDR3 coding DNA: TGTGCCAGCAGCCGGTACAGGGGGCGCGGCACCGGGGAGCTGTTTTTT.

This chain joins TRBV5-4 and TRBJ1-2; TRBD1 aligns across 10 bases. V lost 1 base and J lost 4; bases outside the gene matches: 13. The CDR3 sequence is 18 residues long. Germline V gene sequence: CDR1 SGHNT, CDR2 YYREEE (reference sequence). DNA of the CDR3: TGTGCCAGCAGCTTGAGAGTGGGGGGACAGGGGAAAGGCTATGGCTACACCTTC. Translating gives CASSLRVGGQGKGYGYTF.

This chain uses TRBV9 with TRBJ1-1; 7 nucleotides align to TRBD1. The junction had 4 bases not matched to a gene; V was cut back by 4 bases and J by 1 base. Germline V gives CDR1 SGDLS, CDR2 YYNGEE. This CDR3 has 14 residues. This chain's CDR3 is CASSPEGANTEAFF. CDR3 nucleotides: TGTGCCAGCAGCCCTGAGGGGGCGAACACTGAAGCTTTCTTT.

The chain recombines TRBV11-3 with TRBJ2-3, with 15 bases that match TRBD2. The length of the CDR3 is 17 residues. V was clipped by 2 bases and J by 3 bases; unmatched bases: 3. Germline V lookup: CDR1 SGHNT, CDR2 YENEEA. This chain's CDR3 is CASSLRTSGGATDTQYF. In DNA, the CDR3 is TGTGCCAGCAGCTTAAGGACTAGCGGGGGGGCAACAGATACGCAGTATTTT.

V and J are TRBV28 and TRBJ1-2; 12 bases agree with TRBD1. The V gene end was trimmed by 2 bases and the J gene end by 5 bases; junction bases not matched to a gene: 9. The CDR3 spans 17 residues. Germline loops: CDR1 MDHEN, CDR2 SYDVKM. The CDR3 region is CASSLIGTGGLRYGYTF. The CDR3 coding sequence is TGTGCCAGCAGTTTAATCGGGACAGGGGGCCTCCGGTATGGCTACACCTTC.

The chain carries TRBV19 and TRBJ2-5; 12 positions match TRBD2. The trim removed 1 base at V and 2 bases at J, leaving 20 bases unmatched. The CDR3 runs 22 residues. Germline V gives CDR1 LNHDA, CDR2 SQIVND (reference sequence). The CDR3 protein is CASSIASQDREGTSGYQETQYF. The CDR3 nucleotides read TGTGCCAGTAGTATAGCTTCCCAGGACAGGGAGGGGACTAGCGGGTATCAAGAGACCCAGTACTTC.

This chain uses TRBV7-2 with TRBJ1-6, with D possibly matching TRBD1 (5 bases). The CDR3 length is 15 residues. V lost 3 bases to trimming and J lost 4 bases, with 10 bases between them. CDR1 and CDR2 from the germline V gene are SGHTA and FQGNSA. The chain's CDR3 is CASSLQGFYNSPLHF. CDR3 nucleotide sequence: TGTGCCAGCAGCTTGCAGGGATTTTATAATTCACCCCTCCACTTT. Using reference TRBV7-2 and TRBJ1-6 for the parts outside the CDR3, the full variable domain is GAGVSQSPSNKVTEKGKDVELRCDPISGHTALYWYRQSLGQGLEFLIYFQGNSAPDKSGLPSDRFSAERTGGSVSTLTIQRTQQEDSAVYLCASSLQGFYNSPLHFGNGTRLTVT.